This TCR beta chain was identified during a study of cytomegalovirus exposure and HLA in healthy donors (TCRdb year 2017). Notes on the research overall: According to an earlier analysis of several hundred of the donors, 150 million to 200 million T cells yielded 117 million unique TCR beta sequences and approximately 300 Gb of sequence data. Approximately 310 gigabases of sequencing data and around 87 million unique TCR sequences were included in an early release covering 500 to 750 HLA-typed donors. Across approximately 400 genotyped donors of the cohort, an average of about 240,000 unique TCR beta nucleotide sequences per donor were sequenced, and roughly 20% of those sequences were non-productive. A separate validation cohort of roughly 110 different subjects was used in addition to the approximately 700-subject first cohort. Every discovery cohort repertoire had been produced on one sequencing platform. A later analysis re-examined previously published TCR beta repertoires from just over 650 donors and added high-resolution HLA genotyping to investigate patterns of TCR occurrence. An earlier analysis of approximately 640 of the donors applied high-throughput TCR beta sequencing to assess whether each TCR beta V gene segment acted as functional or pseudogenic. The T cell repertoires of several hundred subjects were profiled by immunosequencing and related to cytomegalovirus serostatus. Rather than using new phenotypic data, the later analysis identified candidate immune exposures from TCR beta sequences and from how often those sequences occurred across donors. Several DR-DQ haplotypes were handled as single units for association and clustering because linkage in the cohort was strong. The number of donors typed differed by locus, with 629-630 for A, B, C, DRB1 and DQB1, 522 for DQA1, 600 to 610 for DPA1, and around 430 for DPB1. The aim of the study was to test whether cataloging public T cell receptors could identify signatures of past pathogen exposure. Donor age, sex, ethnicity and CMV serostatus were compiled alongside the repertoire data. Class I and class II HLA loci were covered by the typing at four-digit resolution. Of the roughly 400 genotyped donors, 75% to 85% were placed in the genetic ancestry cluster associated with self-reported Caucasian donors. A later genetic analysis took genome-wide SNP genotypes for about 55% of the 666 donors and used that subset as a discovery cohort. To predict cytomegalovirus infection status, the study combined high-throughput TCR immunosequencing, statistical association of individual TCRs with disease status, and machine learning.

The cohort consisted of 666 healthy bone marrow donors. Cohort members were all nominally healthy when sampled, although unrecorded immune exposures were likely present. The donor was CMV seronegative and belonged to the group of approximately 320 seronegative cohort members. A peripheral blood sample was provided by each donor, and peripheral blood mononuclear cells were used for TCR beta sequencing. Genomic DNA extraction from the blood cell samples was performed with the Qiagen DNeasy Blood Extraction Kit. Trimming accounts for 1 base at V and 4 bases at J, while the number of junction bases matched to no gene is 11. CDR1 and CDR2 are read off the germline V gene as SQVTM and ANQGSEA. The CDR3 spans 16 residues, from the cysteine through the phenylalanine. The retained sequence is limited to the CDR3, 48 bases, with the frame set at the first base. With respect to this clone: The antigen this receptor binds is unknown. One base away there is no much larger clone; base qualities are not given.

Library method: the immunoSEQ multiplex PCR assay. For the multiplex PCR, a mixture combining 60 forward primers for TCR Vbeta segments and 13 reverse primers for TCR Jbeta segments was used. The CDR3 region of rearranged TCR beta genes was amplified from genomic DNA with a multiplex PCR assay. The Illumina HiSeq System was used to sequence the amplified TCR beta libraries as 87-base-pair reads. Per the original workflow: A later analysis counted tens of millions of unique TCR beta chains across the 550 to 750 repertoires, and approximately 11 million of these chains were shared by at least two donors. Raw reads were error-corrected and collapsed into unique sequences by a nearest-neighbor algorithm in which closely related sequences were merged to remove PCR and sequencing errors. V, D and J gene segments were assigned by aligning CDR3 sequences to IMGT reference sequences. For a sequence to be retained, at least a six-nucleotide match to both a V gene segment and a J gene segment was required. Rearrangements were classified as productive when the CDR3 lacked stop codons and remained in frame with V and J, and all other rearrangements were classified as non-productive. Following IMGT convention, CDR3 was defined as the stretch from the second conserved V-encoded cysteine up to the conserved J-encoded phenylalanine. Sequences without an unambiguous match to a single V gene segment were excluded from the earlier analysis of a few hundred of the donors. In an earlier analysis of approximately 590 of the donors, a V segment was called functional when productive rearrangements were above 56.7%, and segregating when the standard deviation between donors exceeded 5%. A statistical classification framework was built for diagnosing cytomegalovirus status from the catalog of TCR beta chain sequences. In a later analysis, V and J genes were assigned by comparing TCR nucleotide sequences against IMGT/GENE-DB human TR gene sequences. A later analysis assigned CDR3 sequences and most-parsimonious VDJ recombination scenarios with the TCRdist pipeline. In a later analysis, each TCR beta chain was defined by its CDR3 amino acid sequence together with its V-gene family, and reads lacking a unique V-gene family were excluded. A later analysis removed 592 highly shared, low-generation-probability nucleotide sequences to deal with suspected cross-contamination and a sequencing artifact. In a later analysis, a clonal expansion index was calculated for each public chain from normalized within-repertoire ranks of inferred template counts. A later analysis computed generation probabilities with a VDJ recombination model fitted to out-of-frame rearrangements, and checked the results against IGoR. In a later analysis, TCR-TCR, TCR-HLA and TCR-CMV co-occurrence was scored with hypergeometric tests, and a repertoire-size bias correction was applied to TCR pairs. False discovery rates were estimated in a later analysis by permuting HLA or CMV assignments 20 times. In a later analysis, co-occurring TCRs were grouped with DBSCAN, and TCRdist sequence similarity was added when clustering was performed within HLA-allele-positive subsets. Repertoires with fewer than 30,000 or more than 120,000 public chains were left out of co-occurrence clustering, as were about 5 repertoires with anomalous nucleotide sharing. TCRdb re-hosts the immuneACCESS table, in-frame sequences only. Its copies lack some clones; in the studies checked, an unresolved V gene accounts for under half of them, and the cause for the rest is not known. V and J calls and clone size are as listed in that table; D and trimming were resolved from the DNA. For this sample there are 140,000 or so clones; 61% appear just once. About 1.7% of the sample rests with the top ten.

Paper-wide results and their limitations: When HLA alleles, especially DR and DQ, strongly co-occurred, attributing TCR associations to individual alleles was difficult. Roughly 17 rarely observed V segments, including chromosome 9 orphons, were excluded from the earlier analysis of just under 600 of the donors because counts were too low. In the study, around 150 TCR beta chains were listed as associated with cytomegalovirus. In a later analysis, most CMV-associated TCR beta chains were found to appear HLA-restricted, with HLA associations seemingly driven largely by CMV exposure. Sequencing depth was assumed to be roughly uniform across donors in the presence/absence analyses, though that assumption may not hold. According to a later analysis, parvovirus B19, influenza, CMV and Epstein-Barr virus appeared linked to several top co-occurrence clusters. In a later analysis, HLA-associated TCR beta chains showed more clonal expansion and lower generation probabilities than non-associated chains that were equally common. In a later analysis, TCR association rates were found to vary across HLA loci, with the most associated TCRs seen for DRB1 alleles and the fewest for HLA-C alleles. A few of the identified cytomegalovirus-associated TCR beta chains were confirmed in vitro to be specific for cytomegalovirus antigens. In both the original and validation cohorts, the classifier was reported to diagnose cytomegalovirus status with high specificity and sensitivity. A later genetic analysis reported fewer N-insertions in productive TCRs among donors in an Asian-associated ancestry cluster than the approximately 670-donor mean. A further reported finding was that TCR beta sequences accurately predicted the HLA-A and HLA-B alleles for most subjects in the first cohort. Correlated functional status among segregating V segments might be attributable to linkage disequilibrium, but an unknown experimental factor could not be ruled out. The only immune exposure information available for the cohort was CMV serostatus. It was suggested by the authors that the approach could potentially be generalized to other disease states and immunological phenotypes. Some IMGT-functional V segments, including TRBV6-2 and TRBV6-3, could not be told apart with the 87-base-pair reads, so those segments were excluded. In a later genetic analysis, a missense DCLRE1C variant was associated with V-gene and J-gene trimming of TCR beta chains, and the association was replicated in an independent cohort. Specific HLA alleles were associated with 18,000 or so TCR beta sequences at a false discovery rate of 0.05 in a later analysis. In an earlier analysis of under 600 of the donors, most TCR beta V segments were observed in productive rearrangements about 90% or about 30% of the time, broadly matching IMGT annotations. Across donors, most TCR sequences were observed very rarely, whereas some public TCRs were present in many individuals. Only TCR beta chains were sequenced in this cohort, and the absence of alpha or paired-chain data limited detectable features. The sequencing pipeline was judged likely to have produced a cluster of highly shared sequence variants as a technical artifact. Because HLA typing was missing for some donors at each locus, association tests included only the typed subset.

The clonotype comes from a male donor in good health and CMV-seronegative. Sequenced material: PBMCs. The chain is made from TRBV29-1 and TRBJ1-1, and 8 junction bases match TRBD1. The nucleotide sequence is given as TGCAGCGTTGAAGGGACAGGGATAGTGTGGAGCACTGAAGCTTTCTTT. The encoded protein is CSVEGTGIVWSTEAFF.